This TCR beta chain emerged from a study of T cell repertoires in cytomegalovirus infection. In the study overall: TCR beta signatures that were public indicated CMV infection and matching HLA type. Study-wide findings and caveats: In two of eight donors, the top clonotype was HLA-C-restricted CMV-specific. Cumulative frequency (of public TCR beta family members) identified carriers of CMV plus the relevant HLA.

TCRdb reanalysed the reads using MiXCR and keeps one entry per CDR3 protein. The sample lists 450,000 to 600,000 distinct CDR3 sequences, about two fifths seen once, with around 45% in the top ten. As for this clonotype: No antigen is known for it.

V dropped 1 base and J dropped 0; count of bases not matched to a gene: 5. Germline lookup yields CDR1 SEHNR and CDR2 FQNEAQ (reference sequence). The CDR3 has 17 residues. The TCR was taken from a human donor in good health (CMV status not recorded). Some clones in this sample may be carry-over from other donors' samples. The chain links TRBV7-9 to TRBJ2-1, with 8 bases identical to TRBD2. Sequenced material: cultured PBMCs, taken from culture after CMV antigen stimulation. The CDR3 bases are TGTGCCAGCAGCTTAGGTGGGGGGACTAGCTCCTACAATGAGCAGTTCTTC. This translates into CASSLGGGTSSYNEQFF.